This record concerns one T cell receptor (beta chain) sequence. Its antigen is currently unknown. The sample carries other DNA sequences with the same CDR3. The authors ran the immunoSEQ assay, v3.0, at survey level. The protocol was immunoSEQ multiplex PCR, while the TCRdb copy is restricted to in-frame clones and leaves out a portion. The table records tens of thousands of clones, around nine tenths of them present only once. The data belong to a study of long-term antiretroviral therapy in people with HIV. Study observations and caveats: Before ART, certain clones expanded, and these dominated the repertoire at all time points.

V was cut by 1 base and J by 2 bases, with 4 bases left in between. This CDR3 is built from 13 residues. CDR1 is SGHVS and CDR2 is FNYEAQ in the germline V gene. This chain joins TRBV7-6 and TRBJ2-3; no clear D gene. The material was unsorted PBMCs, obtained 0.1 years before starting antiretroviral therapy. The clonotype originates from a woman aged 50 to 65 with HIV. The CDR3: CASSLGYTDTQYF. CDR3 nucleotides: TGTGCCAGCAGCTTAGGATACACAGATACGCAGTATTTT.